This entry is about one T cell receptor (beta chain). What it recognizes is unknown. Clones were read by immunoSEQ multiplex PCR, and TCRdb kept only the in-frame ones, dropping some. This table holds fewer than 45,000 clones, approximately 85% found once. The germline CDR1 and CDR2 sequences are KGHSH and LQKENI. The junction had 7 bases not matched to a gene; V was cut back by 3 bases and J by 4 bases. This CDR3 is 15 amino acids long. This specimen belongs to a study of radiotherapy plus CTLA-4 blockade in lung cancer. Study-wide context: Of all patients, more than 15% responded objectively and 25% to 40% showed disease control.

Study conclusions and caveats: Reportedly, early blood T cell clone dynamics best predicted response, with interferon-beta.

This sample comprised peripheral blood, obtained from a patient treated with radiotherapy plus ipilimumab. The chain carries TRBV18 and TRBJ1-2; 8 bases are a match to TRBD1. The source of this sequence is a human donor with non-small cell lung cancer who had stable disease on radiotherapy plus ipilimumab. The DNA for the CDR3 is TGTGCCAGCTCACCTAAGCAGGGGGCGGCCTATGGCTACACCTTC. Its protein product is CASSPKQGAAYGYTF.